The subject of this entry is one T cell receptor (beta chain). What it recognizes is unknown. Profiling relied on immunoSEQ multiplex PCR, and the TCRdb table lists in-frame clones only, not all of them. Of 50,000 to 65,000 clones listed, around 87% are singletons. The germline CDR1 and CDR2 sequences are MNHNS and SASEGT. V dropped 6 bases and J dropped 2; count of bases not matched to a gene: 5. The length of the CDR3 is 14 residues. The entry originates in a study of Tregs in tolerant kidney transplant recipients. General study findings and limits: Tolerant patients' donor-specific Tregs expanded beyond overall Tregs, suggesting antigen-driven growth. For some patients, primers changed over time, blocking nucleotide-level comparison. This study did not directly address biological reproducibility.

Recipients received nonmyeloablative bone marrow transplants from related graft donors, with transient mixed chimerism. Thawed PBMCs were FACS-sorted into unstimulated CD4+CD25+CD127- regulatory T cells, CD4+CD25- non-regulatory cells, CD4 and CD8 cells. The specimen was CD4+ T cells from blood (PBMCs), collected 6 months after the transplant. This sequence joins TRBV6-1 and TRBJ1-1; 8 nucleotides agree with TRBD1. The receptor comes from a human patient who received a combined kidney and bone marrow transplant. The graft donor may be the source of some T cells. Here the CDR3 reads CASSEQGVNTEAFF. CDR3 nucleotides: TGTGCCAGCAGCGAACAGGGGGTTAACACTGAAGCTTTCTTT.